The sequence of this T cell receptor (beta chain) was determined in a study of T cell responses to AZD1222 COVID-19 vaccine. The data were produced by immunoSEQ multiplex PCR, yet TCRdb's version contains in-frame clones alone and is incomplete. Seen here are around 200,000 clones, around 93% observed once, and the top ten hold around 0.98%. The CDR3 totals 14 residues. The germline V and J ends were trimmed by 7 bases and 2 bases, with 9 bases remaining between them. CDR1 and CDR2 from the germline V gene are SGHTA and FQGNSA. The TCR sequence derives from an adult who received the MenACWY meningococcal vaccine as a control. The J gene is TRBJ1-6, the V gene TRBV7-2; D is unresolved. Sequencing was performed on peripheral blood, taken 28 days after the second dose of the MenACWY control vaccine. CDR3 in DNA: TGTGCCAGCAACCCGTCGGCCTATAATTCACCCCTCCACTTT. Encoded protein: CASNPSAYNSPLHF.